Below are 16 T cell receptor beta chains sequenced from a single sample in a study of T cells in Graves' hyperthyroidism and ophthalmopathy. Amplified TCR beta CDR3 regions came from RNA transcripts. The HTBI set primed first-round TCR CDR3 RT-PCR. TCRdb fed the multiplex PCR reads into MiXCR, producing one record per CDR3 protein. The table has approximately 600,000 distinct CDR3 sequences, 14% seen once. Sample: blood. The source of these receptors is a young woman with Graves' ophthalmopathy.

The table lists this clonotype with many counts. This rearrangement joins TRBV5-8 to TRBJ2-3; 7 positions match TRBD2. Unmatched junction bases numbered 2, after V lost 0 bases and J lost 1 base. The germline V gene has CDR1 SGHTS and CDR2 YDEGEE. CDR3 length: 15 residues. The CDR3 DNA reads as TGTGCCAGCAGCTTGGCGGGACTACGCACAGATACGCAGTATTTT. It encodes CASSLAGLRTDTQYF.

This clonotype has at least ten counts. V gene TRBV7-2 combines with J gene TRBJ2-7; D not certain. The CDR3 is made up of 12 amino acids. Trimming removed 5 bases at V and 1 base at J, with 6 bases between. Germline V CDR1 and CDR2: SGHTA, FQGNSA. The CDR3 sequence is CASSPPSYEQYF. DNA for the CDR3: TGTGCCAGCAGCCCCCCATCCTACGAGCAGTACTTC.

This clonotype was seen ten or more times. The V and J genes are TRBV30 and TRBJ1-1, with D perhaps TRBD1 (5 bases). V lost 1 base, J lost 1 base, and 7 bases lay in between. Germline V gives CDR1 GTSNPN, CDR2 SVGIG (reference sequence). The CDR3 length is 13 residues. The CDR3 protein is CAWSDGGNTEAFF. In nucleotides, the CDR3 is TGTGCCTGGAGTGATGGGGGGAACACTGAAGCTTTCTTT. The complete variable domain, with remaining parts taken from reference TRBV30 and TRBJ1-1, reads SQTIHQWPATLVQPVGSPLSLECTVEGTSNPNLYWYRQAAGRGLQLLFYSVGIGQISSEVPQNLSASRPQDRQFILSSKKLLLSDSGFYLCAWSDGGNTEAFFGQGTRLTVV.

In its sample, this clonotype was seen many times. The DNA of the CDR3 is TGTGCCTGGAGTGTAGGGCTAGCCGGAGATACGCAGTATTTT. Encoded protein: CAWSVGLAGDTQYF. The chain uses TRBV30 and TRBJ2-3, with a possible D match to TRBD2 (5 bases). Germline lookup yields CDR1 GTSNPN and CDR2 SVGIG (reference sequence). This CDR3 region has 14 residues. The V gene lost 0 bases and the J gene lost 5 bases, with 12 bases spanning the gap.

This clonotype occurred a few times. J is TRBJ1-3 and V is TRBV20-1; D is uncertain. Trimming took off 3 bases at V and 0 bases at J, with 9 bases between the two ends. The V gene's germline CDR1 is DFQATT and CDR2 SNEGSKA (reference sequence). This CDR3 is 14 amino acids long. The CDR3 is CSASMDISGNTIYF. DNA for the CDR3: TGCAGTGCTAGTATGGATATCTCTGGAAACACCATATATTTT.

As DNA, the CDR3 is TGTGCCAGCAGTTACGGGCGGGAGGGTCGTAATGAGCAGTTCTTC. Protein product: CASSYGREGRNEQFF. The chain combines TRBV6-9 with TRBJ2-1, with 9 bases that match TRBD2. Unmatched junction bases numbered 7, after V lost 3 bases and J lost 7 bases. Germline V gives CDR1 MNHGY, CDR2 SVAAGI. This CDR3 is 15 amino acids long.

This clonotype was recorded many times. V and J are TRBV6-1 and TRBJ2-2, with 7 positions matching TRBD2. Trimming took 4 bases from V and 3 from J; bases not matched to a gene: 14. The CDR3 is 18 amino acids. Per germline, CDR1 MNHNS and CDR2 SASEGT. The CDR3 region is CASSAKVRGRADTGELFF. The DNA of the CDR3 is TGTGCCAGCAGTGCAAAAGTGCGGGGGAGGGCCGACACCGGGGAGCTGTTTTTT.

The CDR3 sequence is CSGGTGGIHEQYF. CDR3 nucleotides: TGCAGCGGTGGGACAGGGGGTATCCACGAGCAGTACTTC. The rearrangement links TRBV29-1 to TRBJ2-7, with 11 bases that match TRBD1. This CDR3 region has 13 residues. V gave up 7 bases and J gave up 5 bases; unmatched junction bases: 7. The germline V gene has CDR1 SQVTM and CDR2 ANQGSEA.

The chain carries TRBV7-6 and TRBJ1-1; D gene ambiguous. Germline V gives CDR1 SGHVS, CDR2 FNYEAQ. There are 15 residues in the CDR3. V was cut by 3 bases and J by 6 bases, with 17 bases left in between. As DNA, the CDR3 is TGTGCCAGCAGCTTTAACGGAGAAGGTCCATCTGAAGCTTTCTTT. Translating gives CASSFNGEGPSEAFF.

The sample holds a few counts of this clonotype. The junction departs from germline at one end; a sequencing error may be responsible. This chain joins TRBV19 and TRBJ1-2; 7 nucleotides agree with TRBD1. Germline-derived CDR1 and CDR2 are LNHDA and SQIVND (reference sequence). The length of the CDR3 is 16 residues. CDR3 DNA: TGTACCAGTAGTATTGGCGGGACAGCCAACCTTTATGGCTACACCTTC. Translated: CTSSIGGTANLYGYTF.

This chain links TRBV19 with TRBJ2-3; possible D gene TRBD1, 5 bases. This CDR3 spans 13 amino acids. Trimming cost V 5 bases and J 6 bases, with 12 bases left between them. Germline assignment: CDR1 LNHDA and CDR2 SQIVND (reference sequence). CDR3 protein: CASSSGSLDTQYF. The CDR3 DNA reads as TGTGCCAGTAGTTCAGGGTCCCTCGATACGCAGTATTTT.

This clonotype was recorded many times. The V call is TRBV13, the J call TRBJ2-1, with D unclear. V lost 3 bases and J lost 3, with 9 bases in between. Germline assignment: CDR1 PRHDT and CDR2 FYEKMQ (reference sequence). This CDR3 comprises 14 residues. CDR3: CASSLSSLYNEQFF. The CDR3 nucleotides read TGTGCCAGCAGCTTGAGTTCGCTCTACAATGAGCAGTTCTTC.

The CDR3 region has the DNA TGTGCCAGCAGCTCGGGAGATGAGCAGTTCTTC. Amino acids: CASSSGDEQFF. The rearrangement links TRBV7-3 to TRBJ2-1, with a weak D call TRBD2 (6 bases). Germline V gene lookup returns CDR1 SGHTA and CDR2 FQGTGA. The V end was cut by 4 bases, the J end by 8 bases, with 6 bases between. This CDR3 has 11 residues.

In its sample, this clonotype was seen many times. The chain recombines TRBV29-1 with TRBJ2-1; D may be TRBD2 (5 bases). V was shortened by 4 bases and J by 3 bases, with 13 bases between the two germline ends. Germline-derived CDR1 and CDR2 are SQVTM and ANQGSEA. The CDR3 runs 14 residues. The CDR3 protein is CSVVGGDLYNEQFF. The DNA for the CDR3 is TGCAGCGTTGTAGGAGGTGACCTCTACAATGAGCAGTTCTTC.

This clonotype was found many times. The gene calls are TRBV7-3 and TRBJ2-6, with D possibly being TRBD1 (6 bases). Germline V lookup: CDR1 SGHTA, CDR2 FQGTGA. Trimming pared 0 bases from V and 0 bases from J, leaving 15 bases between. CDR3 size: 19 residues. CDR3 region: CASSLTWQGPRSGANVLTF. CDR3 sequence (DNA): TGTGCCAGCAGCTTAACGTGGCAGGGGCCTCGCTCTGGGGCCAACGTCCTGACTTTC. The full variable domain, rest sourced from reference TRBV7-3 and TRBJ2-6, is GAGVSQTPSNKVTEKGKYVELRCDPISGHTALYWYRQSLGQGPEFLIYFQGTGAADDSGLPNDRFFAVRPEGSVSTLKIQRTERGDSAVYLCASSLTWQGPRSGANVLTFGAGSRLTVL.

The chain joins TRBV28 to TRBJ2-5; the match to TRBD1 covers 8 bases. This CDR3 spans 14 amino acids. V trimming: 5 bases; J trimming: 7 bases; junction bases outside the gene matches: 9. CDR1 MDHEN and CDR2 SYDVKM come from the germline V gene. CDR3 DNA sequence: TGTGCCAGCAGTCCACAGACAGGGGACGGGACCCAGTACTTC. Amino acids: CASSPQTGDGTQYF.